Given below is one TCR beta chain in context. Its specificity is unknown. TCR beta VDJ and CDR3 profiling used genomic DNA as template. TCRdb used MiXCR to reprocess the reads, holding one entry per CDR3 protein. The sample includes about 170,000 distinct CDR3 sequences, about 60% of them seen just once. This sample is part of a study of CD8+CD57+ T cells in acquired aplastic anemia. Overall study results and limits: Patients and controls turned out to have 25 to 30 CD8+ CDR3 sequences in common.

CDR1 DFQATT and CDR2 SNEGSKA come from the germline V gene (reference sequence). The V gene lost 3 bases and the J gene lost 3 bases, with 15 bases spanning the gap. The CDR3 has 15 residues. V and J are TRBV20-1 and TRBJ2-1, with D hard to call. The sequence derives from a human donor in good health. The sequenced sample was sorted CD4+, CD8+, or CD8+CD57+ T cells (not recorded which) from PBMCs. CDR3 nucleotide sequence: TGCAGTGCTAGGGACGGCGGTGCGATCTACAATGAGCAGTTCTTC. Protein sequence: CSARDGGAIYNEQFF.